These 17 T cell receptor beta chains were all obtained from the same sample, sequenced in a study of Graves' ophthalmopathy and Graves' hyperthyroidism. The sequenced template was RNA, covering the TCR beta CDR3 region. A first-round RT-PCR used HTBI primers, followed by a second-round multiplex PCR. TCRdb used MiXCR to reprocess the multiplex PCR reads, holding one entry per CDR3 protein. The sample consists of about 700,000 distinct CDR3 sequences, roughly 40% of them appearing once. The source material was peripheral blood. The receptor source for this set is an adult man with Graves' ophthalmopathy.

This chain joins TRBV19 and TRBJ2-5; D is possibly TRBD1 or TRBD2 (5 bases each). Trimming pared 7 bases from V and 1 base from J, leaving 10 bases between. The CDR3 consists of 13 residues. Germline CDR1 reads LNHDA; CDR2 reads SQIVND (reference sequence). CDR3 sequence: CASTGTGQETQYF. For the CDR3, the DNA is TGTGCCAGTACGGGGACGGGCCAAGAGACCCAGTACTTC.

The CDR3 sequence is CSVVDGTWTYEQYF. The CDR3 nucleotides read TGCAGCGTTGTGGACGGGACTTGGACCTACGAGCAGTACTTC. The chain is built from TRBV29-1 and TRBJ2-7; maybe TRBD2 (6 bases). Germline V gives CDR1 SQVTM, CDR2 ANQGSEA. V dropped 4 bases and J dropped 2 bases, with 15 bases sitting between them. The CDR3 is made up of 14 amino acids.

The V gene is TRBV5-1, the J gene TRBJ2-5, with TRBD2 identical over 7 bases. The CDR3 contains 13 residues. The germline V gene has CDR1 SGHRS and CDR2 YFSETQ. J was trimmed by 5 bases and V by 6 bases; bases with no gene match: 7. Here the CDR3 DNA reads TGCGCCAGCACGTCGACTAGCAGGGAGACCCAGTACTTC. Encoded protein: CASTSTSRETQYF.

This clonotype was recorded many times. The genes are TRBV20-1 and TRBJ2-7; the D is unclear. Looked up from germline, CDR1 is DFQATT and CDR2 is SNEGSKA (reference sequence). Trimming pared 3 bases from V and 7 bases from J, leaving 7 bases between. The CDR3 contains 10 residues. The CDR3 DNA sequence: TGCAGTGCTAGGCAGGAGGAGCAGTACTTC. It translates to CSARQEEQYF.

This clonotype was seen repeatedly, ten times or more. Germline is not matched at one junction end, which may reflect a read error. The chain employs TRBV9 and TRBJ1-4; D not resolved. The CDR3 runs to 14 residues. Germline loops: CDR1 SGDLS, CDR2 YYNGEE. CDR3 protein: CASSVGSTNEKLFF. In nucleotides, the CDR3 is TGTGCCAGCAGTGTAGGCTCAACTAATGAAAAACTGTTTTTT.

As DNA, the CDR3 is TGTGCCACCAGTGACCAAGGGGCAGAGAATCAGCCCCAGCATTTT. Residues: CATSDQGAENQPQHF. V usage is TRBV24-1 and J usage is TRBJ1-5, with a weak D call TRBD1 (5 bases). V lost 4 bases and J lost 4, with 13 bases in between. CDR1 and CDR2 from the germline V gene are KGHDR and SFDVKD. This CDR3 has 15 amino acids.

With respect to this clonotype: Given a much more abundant clone one base away, this may be a read error. The CDR3 ends on some other residue instead of the conserved phenylalanine or tryptophan, so this is likely a read error. The CDR3 reads CSARPSFSEAFV. For the CDR3, the DNA is TGCAGTGCTAGGCCGTCGTTCTCTGAAGCTTTCGTT. The chain couples TRBV20-1 to TRBJ1-1; D gene uncertain. Germline CDR1 is DFQATT and CDR2 is SNEGSKA (reference sequence). Trimming shortened V by 3 bases and J by 6 bases, and 11 bases separated the two germline ends. The CDR3 runs 12 residues.

CDR3: CSVEAYASRASGANVLTF. The CDR3 DNA is TGCAGCGTTGAAGCGTATGCCAGCAGGGCATCAGGGGCCAACGTCCTGACTTTC. The rearrangement uses TRBV29-1 and TRBJ2-6; tentative D call: TRBD1 (5 bases). V was pared by 1 base and J by 4 bases, with 20 bases between. The CDR3 is 18 residues long. CDR1 is SQVTM, CDR2 ANQGSEA, per germline.

The rearrangement links TRBV25-1 to TRBJ2-6; 9 bases are shared with TRBD1. After removal of 5 bases from V and 2 bases from J, the junction contained 10 bases not matched to a gene. The CDR3 is made up of 18 amino acids. Germline lookup yields CDR1 MGHDK and CDR2 SYGVNS. This chain's CDR3 is CASSSLGTGSAGANVLTF. Here the CDR3 DNA reads TGTGCCAGCAGTTCGCTCGGGACAGGGAGTGCTGGGGCCAACGTCCTGACTTTC.

This rearrangement joins TRBV20-1 to TRBJ2-5; 7 nucleotides match TRBD2. Unmatched junction bases numbered 8, after V lost 2 bases and J lost 2 bases. There are 15 residues in the CDR3. Per the germline V gene, CDR1 is DFQATT and CDR2 is SNEGSKA (reference sequence). In nucleotides, the CDR3 is TGCAGTGCTAGAAGGCTAGCGGAGATACAAGAGACCCAGTACTTC. It is translated as CSARRLAEIQETQYF.

The genes are TRBV4-2 and TRBJ1-2; 7 bases match TRBD1. There are 15 residues in the CDR3. Germline CDR1 LGHNA, CDR2 YNFKEQ. V gave up 11 bases and J gave up 4 bases; unmatched junction bases: 16. CDR3 sequence: CAWIPGRTGGYGYTF. The CDR3 nucleotides are TGTGCCTGGATCCCAGGACGGACAGGAGGCTATGGCTACACCTTC.

This clonotype showed up just a few times. The CDR3 region is CASDTTGGGSTEAFF. The CDR3 nucleotides are TGTGCCAGCGATACCACAGGGGGCGGGAGCACTGAAGCTTTCTTT. The chain is built from TRBV9 and TRBJ1-1; TRBD1 aligns across 9 bases. The CDR3 is 15 amino acids. Germline CDR1 is SGDLS and CDR2 is YYNGEE. V was pared by 7 bases and J by 4 bases, with 11 bases of the junction left unmatched. Supplemented by reference TRBV9 and TRBJ1-1, the full variable domain reads DSGVTQTPKHLITATGQRVTLRCSPRSGDLSVYWYQQSLDQGLQFLIQYYNGEERAKGNILERFSAQQFPDLHSELNLSSLELGDSALYFCASDTTGGGSTEAFFGQGTRLTVV.

A few counts support this clonotype. This chain connects TRBV2 to TRBJ2-7; TRBD2 might be the D (6 bases). Trimming stripped 5 bases from V and 4 bases from J, with 15 bases between. Looked up from germline, CDR1 is SNHLY and CDR2 is FYNNEI. This CDR3 has 14 residues. This CDR3 reads CASSYLGGVYEQYF. Here the CDR3 DNA reads TGTGCCAGCAGTTACCTCGGGGGAGTATACGAGCAGTACTTC.

On this clonotype itself: Germline and junction disagree at one end, which may indicate a read error. V and J are TRBV10-3 and TRBJ1-2; D is possibly TRBD1 (6 bases). In germline, CDR1 is ENHRY, CDR2 SYGVKD. The CDR3 is made up of 14 amino acids. DNA of the CDR3: TGTGCCACCAGTCCGGGACATCGGGACTATGGCTACACCTTC. Residues: CATSPGHRDYGYTF.

This clonotype was seen only a few times. V gene TRBV7-9 combines with J gene TRBJ1-5; possible D gene TRBD1, 5 bases. This CDR3 spans 15 amino acids. Germline loops: CDR1 SEHNR, CDR2 FQNEAQ (reference sequence). Trimming pared 0 bases from V and 6 bases from J, leaving 12 bases between. CDR3 loop: CASSLAGGLGQPQHF. CDR3 bases: TGTGCCAGCAGCTTAGCGGGGGGATTGGGTCAGCCCCAGCATTTT.

This clonotype was counted at least ten times. V usage is TRBV7-9 and J usage is TRBJ2-2; D is ambiguous. The germline V gene encodes CDR1 SEHNR and CDR2 FQNEAQ (reference sequence). The CDR3 spans 13 residues. The V end was cut by 5 bases, the J end by 0 bases, with 4 bases between. The DNA for the CDR3 is TGTGCCAGCAGCCTCTCGAACACCGGGGAGCTGTTTTTT. Protein product: CASSLSNTGELFF.

This rearrangement joins TRBV20-1 to TRBJ2-7, with D maybe TRBD1 (5 bases). CDR3 length: 13 residues. Germline CDR1 DFQATT, CDR2 SNEGSKA (reference sequence). The V end was cut by 0 bases, the J end by 5 bases, with 11 bases between. CDR3 sequence (DNA): TGCAGTGCTAGAGAAGACAGTCCCCACGAGCAGTACTTC. Its protein is CSAREDSPHEQYF.